One and the same sample provided the 28 T cell receptor beta chains below, sequenced in a study of CD8 T cells in Susac syndrome. A quantity of about 0.45 to 1 ug RNA underwent reverse transcription using random hexamers. In TCRdb, the immunoSEQ multiplex PCR reads were re-called with MiXCR into one record per CDR3 protein. The table records about 120,000 distinct CDR3 sequences, about 90% of them present only once. Source material: CD8+ T cells from PBMCs. The receptors were gathered from a human donor in good health.

The rearrangement joins TRBV29-1 to TRBJ1-2; D is possibly TRBD1 (6 bases). Trimming took 7 bases from V and 4 from J, leaving 13 bases between them. Germline V lookup: CDR1 SQVTM, CDR2 ANQGSEA. The CDR3 is 12 amino acids. CDR3: CSEGQQGYGYTF. The CDR3 DNA follows: TGCAGCGAAGGACAGCAAGGCTATGGCTACACCTTC.

The gene calls are TRBV19 and TRBJ2-3, with 7 positions matching TRBD2. Trimming removed 4 bases from V and 0 bases from J; junction bases left unmatched: 10. This CDR3 has 17 residues. Per the germline V gene, CDR1 is LNHDA and CDR2 is SQIVND (reference sequence). CDR3 residues: CASSTGLVSLSTDTQYF. The CDR3 nucleotides read TGTGCCAGTAGTACTGGACTAGTGAGCCTTAGCACAGATACGCAGTATTTT.

With regard to this clonotype: The junction departs from germline at one end; a sequencing error may be responsible. This chain uses TRBV2 with TRBJ2-1; 8 nucleotides agree with TRBD1. CDR3 size: 12 residues. Germline lookup yields CDR1 SNHLY and CDR2 FYNNEI. The DNA for the CDR3 is TGTGCCAGCAGCGAAGCGGACAGGGTTATGTTCTTC. Translated: CASSEADRVMFF.

V usage is TRBV6-2 or TRBV6-3 and J usage is TRBJ2-1, with 10 bases aligning to TRBD1. The V gene end was trimmed by 1 base and the J gene end by 5 bases; junction bases not matched to a gene: 5. Germline loops: CDR1 MNHEY, CDR2 SVGEGT. The CDR3 totals 16 residues. The CDR3 sequence: CASSYWPGTGDNEQFF. The CDR3 region has the DNA TGTGCCAGCAGTTACTGGCCTGGGACAGGGGACAATGAGCAGTTCTTC.

The J gene is TRBJ1-5, the V gene TRBV9, with D maybe TRBD1 (5 bases). The germline V gene has CDR1 SGDLS and CDR2 YYNGEE. Trimming took 2 bases from V and 2 from J, leaving 11 bases between them. The CDR3 runs to 15 residues. CDR3: CASSVRAGGNQPQHF. The CDR3 DNA is TGTGCCAGCAGCGTGAGGGCGGGGGGCAATCAGCCCCAGCATTTT.

The genes are TRBV7-2 and TRBJ2-1, with D possibly matching TRBD2 (6 bases). The CDR3 has 15 amino acids. Germline CDR1 SGHTA, CDR2 FQGNSA. Trimming took 1 base from V and 5 from J, leaving 12 bases between them. The CDR3 loop is CASSLGGAPNNEQFF. The CDR3 DNA follows: TGTGCCAGCAGCTTAGGCGGGGCCCCTAACAATGAGCAGTTCTTC.

The chain has TRBV13 and TRBJ2-1; 9 bases agree with TRBD1. This CDR3 is 17 amino acids long. Germline CDR1 PRHDT, CDR2 FYEKMQ (reference sequence). V lost 0 bases to trimming and J lost 7 bases; unmatched junction nucleotides: 10. CDR3 bases: TGTGCCAGCAGCTTAGGCCTGAGGACAGGGGAACTTAATGAGCAGTTCTTC. The encoded protein is CASSLGLRTGELNEQFF.

The chain couples TRBV19 to TRBJ2-7; D tentatively fits TRBD1 or TRBD2 (6 bases each). From germline, CDR1 is LNHDA and CDR2 SQIVND (reference sequence). V was clipped by 5 bases and J by 3 bases, with 11 bases between them. This CDR3 is 13 amino acids long. The DNA for the CDR3 is TGTGCCAGTAGTGTCGGGGGCGGCTACGAGCAGTACTTC. Translated, it gives CASSVGGGYEQYF.

This clonotype occurred once. V and J are TRBV13 and TRBJ1-3; D is uncertain. Between the trimmed V and J ends, which lost 6 bases and 5 bases, there was a span of 17 bases. The CDR3 contains 15 residues. Germline CDR1 PRHDT, CDR2 FYEKMQ (reference sequence). CDR3 coding DNA: TGTGCCAGCAGTTCTGCTCAAGTCGGGAGAAACACCATATATTTT. Protein: CASSSAQVGRNTIYF. Full variable domain (missing parts from reference TRBV13 and TRBJ1-3): AAGVIQSPRHLIKEKRETATLKCYPIPRHDTVYWYQQGPGQDPQFLISFYEKMQSDKGSIPDRFSAQQFSDYHSELNMSSLELGDSALYFCASSSAQVGRNTIYFGEGSWLTVV.

This clonotype was observed once. This chain joins TRBV5-4 and TRBJ2-2; the match to TRBD1 covers 7 bases. V was pared by 4 bases and J by 3 bases, with 9 bases of the junction left unmatched. CDR3 size: 16 residues. CDR1 is SGHNT and CDR2 is YYREEE in the germline V gene (reference sequence). Written as DNA, the CDR3 is TGTGCCAGCAGCAGATCCGGGACAGTCGACACCGGGGAGCTGTTTTTT. Translation gives CASSRSGTVDTGELFF. The whole variable domain, filled in from reference TRBV5-4 and TRBJ2-2, reads ETGVTQSPTHLIKTRGQQVTLRCSSQSGHNTVSWYQQALGQGPQFIFQYYREEENGRGNFPPRFSGLQFPNYSSELNVNALELDDSALYLCASSRSGTVDTGELFFGEGSRLTVL.

The V call is TRBV27, the J call TRBJ2-7; 12 nucleotides align to TRBD2. Per the germline V gene, CDR1 is MNHEY and CDR2 is SMNVEV (reference sequence). J was trimmed by 2 bases and V by 1 base; bases with no gene match: 3. The CDR3 runs to 16 residues. The CDR3 DNA sequence: TGTGCCAGCAGTTTATTAGCTAGCGGGGGGGCCTACGAGCAGTACTTC. It encodes CASSLLASGGAYEQYF.

This rearrangement joins TRBV20-1 to TRBJ1-1, with D maybe TRBD1 (5 bases). CDR3 size: 15 residues. CDR1 and CDR2 from the germline V gene are DFQATT and SNEGSKA (reference sequence). The V gene lost 3 bases and the J gene lost 3 bases, with 17 bases spanning the gap. The CDR3 region has the DNA TGCAGTGCTAGTGGATCTAGGGGCCGGGACACTGAAGCTTTCTTT. Its protein is CSASGSRGRDTEAFF.

V gene TRBV4-3 combines with J gene TRBJ2-2; maybe TRBD1 (5 bases). Germline V gene sequence: CDR1 LGHNA, CDR2 YSLEER. The CDR3 has 14 residues. V lost 4 bases and J lost 8, with 14 bases in between. The DNA of the CDR3 is TGCGCCAGCAGCCCCAGCAGGGTGGGAGGGGAGCTGTTTTTT. Amino acid sequence: CASSPSRVGGELFF.

In its sample, this clonotype was seen once. The chain is built from TRBV9 and TRBJ1-1; no clear D. Trimming stripped 3 bases from V and 5 bases from J, with 17 bases between. There are 15 residues in the CDR3. Per germline, CDR1 SGDLS and CDR2 YYNGEE. CDR3 loop: CASSALPNVGTEAFF. CDR3 coding DNA: TGTGCCAGCAGCGCGTTGCCTAATGTGGGGACTGAAGCTTTCTTT.

CDR3 nucleotides: TGTGCCAGCAGCTTCGGACGGATGGGGGACAGGGGCCTCACTGGGGCCAACGTCCTGACTTTC. This translates into CASSFGRMGDRGLTGANVLTF. This chain uses TRBV11-1 with TRBJ2-6, with 10 positions matching TRBD1. Germline assignment: CDR1 SGHAT and CDR2 FQDESV (reference sequence). Losses at the gene ends were 3 bases for V and 2 bases for J; bases not matched to a gene: 16. This CDR3 spans 21 amino acids.

V and J are TRBV7-2 and TRBJ2-7; D not certain. V was pared by 2 bases and J by 5 bases, with 4 bases between. CDR1 and CDR2 (germline): SGHTA, FQGNSA. CDR3 length: 11 residues. The CDR3 region has the DNA TGTGCCAGCAGCTTAAGGCACGAGCAGTACTTC. Translated, it gives CASSLRHEQYF.

The chain recombines TRBV7-9 with TRBJ2-2; no firm D call. V was clipped by 11 bases and J by 0 bases, with 16 bases between them. This CDR3 is 15 amino acids long. CDR1 and CDR2 (germline): SEHNR, FQNEAQ (reference sequence). CDR3 loop: CAGGEQYANTGELFF. DNA of the CDR3: TGTGCCGGCGGTGAACAGTACGCGAACACCGGGGAGCTGTTTTTT.

The chain uses TRBV18 and TRBJ1-1; tentatively, D is TRBD1 (5 bases). The germline CDR1 and CDR2 sequences are KGHSH and LQKENI. Deletions cut 8 bases from V and 1 base from J, with 8 bases between. The CDR3 runs to 12 residues. Here the CDR3 reads CASKGQNTEAFF. CDR3 nucleotides: TGTGCCAGCAAGGGGCAGAACACTGAAGCTTTCTTT. Looking up the rest from reference TRBV18 and TRBJ1-1 gives the full variable domain: NAGVMQNPRHLVRRRGQEARLRCSPMKGHSHVYWYRQLPEEGLKFMVYLQKENIIDESGMPKERFSAEFPKEGPSILRIQQVVRGDSAAYFCASKGQNTEAFFGQGTRLTVV.

The rearrangement links TRBV12-3 or TRBV12-4 to TRBJ2-5, with D maybe TRBD1 (5 bases). The CDR3 is 15 amino acids. With 5 bases removed from V and 5 bases from J, the gap between germline ends came to 18 bases. The CDR3 DNA reads as TGTGCCAGCAGTCCCGAGCTGGAAGGGGATGAGACCCAGTACTTC. Translation: CASSPELEGDETQYF.

This clonotype has just one count. The chain links TRBV3-1 to TRBJ1-1; a weak D match, TRBD1 (6 bases). V was clipped by 4 bases and J by 6 bases, with 9 bases between them. Germline loops: CDR1 LGHDT, CDR2 YNNKEL (reference sequence). The CDR3 is made up of 12 amino acids. CDR3: CASSLGTPEAFF. The CDR3 DNA reads as TGTGCCAGCAGCCTAGGGACACCTGAAGCTTTCTTT.

This clonotype was seen just once. The chain combines TRBV12-3 or TRBV12-4 with TRBJ2-7; no firm D call. This CDR3 is built from 13 residues. V dropped 6 bases and J dropped 4 bases, with 13 bases sitting between them. The CDR3 nucleotides are TGTGCCAGCAGCCTGTCTTTCGGGTACGAGCAGTACTTC. It yields the protein CASSLSFGYEQYF.

The chain recombines TRBV28 with TRBJ2-5; 10 bases match TRBD1. This CDR3 spans 13 amino acids. Trimming removed 7 bases from V and 4 bases from J; junction bases left unmatched: 3. Germline lookup yields CDR1 MDHEN and CDR2 SYDVKM. DNA for the CDR3: TGTGCCAGCAATAGGGACAGGGGAGAGACCCAGTACTTC. Its protein product is CASNRDRGETQYF.

CDR3 sequence: CAVRDSGELFF. In DNA form, the CDR3 reads TGTGCCGTGCGGGACTCCGGGGAGCTGTTTTTT. This chain uses TRBV7-3 with TRBJ2-2; a possible D gene is TRBD2 (6 bases). Per the germline V gene, CDR1 is SGHTA and CDR2 is FQGTGA. CDR3 size: 11 residues. V lost 11 bases to trimming and J lost 6 bases, with 10 bases between them.

This clonotype was seen only once. One end of the junction is discordant with germline, which a read error may explain. The genes are TRBV6-5 and TRBJ2-7, with 9 positions matching TRBD2. CDR1 MNHEY and CDR2 SVGAGI come from the germline V gene. The CDR3 extends over 13 amino acids. CDR3 in DNA: TGTGCCAGCCGTTATAGCGGGAGTAACGAGCAGTACTTC. Amino acid sequence: CASRYSGSNEQYF.

This sequence joins TRBV5-4 and TRBJ2-5, with D possibly TRBD1 on 5 matching bases. Germline V gene lookup returns CDR1 SGHNT and CDR2 YYREEE (reference sequence). Trimming removed 0 bases from V and 1 base from J, with 7 bases in between. The CDR3 runs to 14 residues. The DNA of the CDR3 is TGTGCCAGCAGCTTGGTCCAGGGCCAAGAGACCCAGTACTTC. Residues: CASSLVQGQETQYF.

The table lists this clonotype with a few counts. The V gene is TRBV13, the J gene TRBJ2-1, with D uncertain. Per the germline V gene, CDR1 is PRHDT and CDR2 is FYEKMQ (reference sequence). The CDR3 is made up of 14 amino acids. Between the trimmed V and J ends, which lost 1 base and 7 bases, there was a span of 11 bases. The CDR3 protein is CASSLDQSGNEQFF. CDR3 bases: TGTGCCAGCAGCTTAGACCAGAGTGGTAATGAGCAGTTCTTC. The full variable domain, with the rest looked up from reference TRBV13 and TRBJ2-1, is AAGVIQSPRHLIKEKRETATLKCYPIPRHDTVYWYQQGPGQDPQFLISFYEKMQSDKGSIPDRFSAQQFSDYHSELNMSSLELGDSALYFCASSLDQSGNEQFFGPGTRLTVL.

The chain employs TRBV6-2 or TRBV6-3 and TRBJ2-1, with 7 bases identical to TRBD1. The CDR3 runs to 11 residues. Germline V gene lookup returns CDR1 MNHEY and CDR2 SVGEGT. Trimming at V came to 8 bases and at J to 6 bases, leaving 1 base not matched to a gene. The CDR3 nucleotides are TGTGCCAGCGGACAGGTCAATGAGCAGTTCTTC. Translated, it gives CASGQVNEQFF.

This clonotype appeared a single time. This chain uses TRBV6-2 or TRBV6-3 with TRBJ2-1; TRBD2 is a possible D gene (7 bases). The CDR3 extends over 15 amino acids. The germline V gene encodes CDR1 MNHEY and CDR2 SVGEGT. V lost 5 bases and J 2 bases, leaving 13 bases between the germline ends. The CDR3 DNA is TGTGCCAGCAGTGAGATGGGGGGGCCCTACAATGAGCAGTTCTTC. This translates into CASSEMGGPYNEQFF.